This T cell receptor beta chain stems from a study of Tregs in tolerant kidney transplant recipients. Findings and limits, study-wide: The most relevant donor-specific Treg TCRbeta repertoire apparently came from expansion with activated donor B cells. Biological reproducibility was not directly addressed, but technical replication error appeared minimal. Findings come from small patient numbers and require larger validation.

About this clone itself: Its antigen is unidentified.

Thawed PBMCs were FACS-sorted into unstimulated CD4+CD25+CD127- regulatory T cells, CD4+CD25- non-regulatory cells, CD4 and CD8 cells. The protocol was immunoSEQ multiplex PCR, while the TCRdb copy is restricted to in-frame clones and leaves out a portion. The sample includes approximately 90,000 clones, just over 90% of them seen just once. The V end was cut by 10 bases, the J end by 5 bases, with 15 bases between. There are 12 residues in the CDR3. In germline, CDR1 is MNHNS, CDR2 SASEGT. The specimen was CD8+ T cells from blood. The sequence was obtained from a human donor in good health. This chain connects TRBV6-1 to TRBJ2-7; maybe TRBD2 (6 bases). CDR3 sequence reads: CATAPRGHEQYF. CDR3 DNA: TGTGCCACCGCCCCGCGGGGCCACGAGCAGTACTTC.